This is a list of T cell receptor beta chains from one sample in a study of T cells in localized non-small cell lung cancer. Profiled with immunoSEQ multiplex PCR; TCRdb holds only in-frame clones, not every one. The profile shows tens of thousands of clones, around nine tenths of them singletons. The sequencing used peripheral blood, collected before any cancer treatment. The receptors here all came from a male donor aged 60 or over with stage I squamous cell lung carcinoma. Both conserved end residues are part of each CDR3. D genes are given only for firm matches. Clone size is given for some rows only: seen once, a few or many times, or a class if the clone is expanded.

D gene	V gene	clone size	J gene	CDR3 DNA	CDR3 protein
TRBD1	TRBV18	-	TRBJ1-2	TGTGCCAGCTCAGAGTCGACAGGGGGCTATGGCTACACCTTC	CASSESTGGYGYTF
TRBD1	TRBV9	-	TRBJ2-1	TGTGCCAGCAGCTTCACTCCCACAGGGGGCGCCTACAATGAGCAGTTCTTC	CASSFTPTGGAYNEQFF
TRBD1	TRBV6-1	-	TRBJ2-3	TGTGCCAGCAGTGGTGGGACAGCAAAAGATACGCAGTATTTT	CASSGGTAKDTQYF
-	TRBV5-1	once	TRBJ2-5	TGCGCCAGCAGCAGGACTGAAGAGACCCAGTACTTC	CASSRTEETQYF
-	TRBV6-5	-	TRBJ1-1	TGTGCCAGCAGTGCCGGGCGGGCATTGAACACTGAAGCTTTCTTT	CASSAGRALNTEAFF
TRBD1	TRBV19	-	TRBJ1-5	TGTGCCAGTAGAGACAGGGTAGAGCCCCAGCATTTT	CASRDRVEPQHF
-	TRBV6-5	-	TRBJ1-2	TGTGCCAGCAGTTACGTCAGGAAAGGAGGCTACACCTTC	CASSYVRKGGYTF
-	TRBV5-4	-	TRBJ2-7	TGTGCCAGCAGCTTGGGAGTGGGCAACTCCTACGAGCAGTACTTC	CASSLGVGNSYEQYF
-	TRBV6-1	-	TRBJ1-5	TGTGCCAGCAGTGAAGCCCGGCATTATAGCAATCAGCCCCAGCATTTT	CASSEARHYSNQPQHF
-	TRBV19	-	TRBJ1-4	TGTGCCAGTAGTATATCGGCAACTAATGAAAAACTGTTTTTT	CASSISATNEKLFF
-	TRBV2	-	TRBJ1-5	TGTGCCAGCAGATTCGACGACAGCTACCATCAGCCCCAGCATTTT	CASRFDDSYHQPQHF
TRBD1	TRBV5-6	-	TRBJ1-4	TGTGCCAGCAGCTCTCTTGACAGGGCTGATGAAAAACTGTTTTTT	CASSSLDRADEKLFF
-	TRBV30	-	TRBJ1-5	TGTGCCTGGAGTAGATTGAAAGATAATCAGCCCCAGCATTTT	CAWSRLKDNQPQHF
TRBD1	TRBV29-1	-	TRBJ1-4	TGCAGCGTTGAAGATCATCGTGGGACAGGCGGAGCAAAACTGTTTTTT	CSVEDHRGTGGAKLFF
-	TRBV30	-	TRBJ2-5	TGCGCCTGGAGTGTGCCTGCTAGCTTCCCCGGGCAAGAGACCCAGTACTTC	CAWSVPASFPGQETQYF
-	TRBV29-1	-	TRBJ2-5	TGCAGCGTTGGAGGACAGAAACAAGAGACCCAGTACTTC	CSVGGQKQETQYF
-	TRBV11-3	once	TRBJ2-1	TGTGCCAGCAGCTTAGGAGGACAGAACAATGAGCAGTTCTTC	CASSLGGQNNEQFF
-	TRBV7-2	-	TRBJ1-6	TGTGCCAGCAGCTCACAGGGAGGAACTTCACCCCTCCACTTT	CASSSQGGTSPLHF
-	TRBV5-1	once	TRBJ2-3	TGCGCCAGCAGCTTGGACGCGGGGGCCACAGATACGCAGTATTTT	CASSLDAGATDTQYF
-	TRBV9	-	TRBJ1-6	TGTGCCAGCAGCGGCCCCGCACAGAATTCACCCCTCCACTTT	CASSGPAQNSPLHF
-	TRBV2	-	TRBJ2-6	TGTGCCAGCGAGACCCAGGTTACAGGGGCCAACGTCCTGACTTTC	CASETQVTGANVLTF
-	TRBV7-8	-	TRBJ1-5	TGTGCCAGCAGCAGTTTCGGTCAGCCCCAGCATTTT	CASSSFGQPQHF
-	TRBV6-6	once	TRBJ1-1	TGTGCCAGCAGCGGACGCGGCTCTGAAGCTTTCTTT	CASSGRGSEAFF
-	TRBV7-2	once	TRBJ2-7	TGTGCCAGCAGCCTTGGACACCAGTACGAGCAGTACTTC	CASSLGHQYEQYF
-	TRBV6-5	-	TRBJ1-2	TGTGCCAGCAGCCCGACCCATAACTATGGCTACACCTTC	CASSPTHNYGYTF
TRBD2	TRBV10-2	-	TRBJ2-5	TGCGCCAGCAGTGATTTAGCGGGGGGTGGCCAAGAGACCCAGTACTTC	CASSDLAGGGQETQYF
-	TRBV6-4	-	TRBJ2-5	TGTGCCAGCAGACTTACTTGGGACCAAGAGACCCAGTACTTC	CASRLTWDQETQYF